These 2 T cell receptor beta chains came from one sample sequenced in a study of T cell responses to AZD1222 COVID-19 vaccine. The repertoire was sequenced with immunoSEQ multiplex PCR; TCRdb's copy has only in-frame clones and lacks some. Of under 150,000 clones in the sample, 90% were seen once. The input for sequencing was peripheral blood, taken on day 0 of AZD1222 vaccination. Receptor source: an adult in good health.

The J gene is TRBJ2-1, the V gene TRBV6-1; 7 bases map to TRBD2. The CDR3 covers 15 residues. The germline CDR1 and CDR2 sequences are MNHNS and SASEGT. V gave up 9 bases and J gave up 5 bases; unmatched junction bases: 13. The CDR3 here is CASWESASGNNEQFF. DNA of the CDR3: TGTGCCAGTTGGGAATCGGCTAGCGGAAACAATGAGCAGTTCTTC.

V usage is TRBV11-2 and J usage is TRBJ2-3; D unclear. The CDR3 is 14 residues long. V was pared by 2 bases and J by 2 bases, with 8 bases between. Germline CDR1 and CDR2: SGHAT and FQNNGV. The CDR3 DNA reads TGTGCCAGCAGCTTAAGTTCGGTCACAGATACGCAGTATTTT. Translated, it gives CASSLSSVTDTQYF.